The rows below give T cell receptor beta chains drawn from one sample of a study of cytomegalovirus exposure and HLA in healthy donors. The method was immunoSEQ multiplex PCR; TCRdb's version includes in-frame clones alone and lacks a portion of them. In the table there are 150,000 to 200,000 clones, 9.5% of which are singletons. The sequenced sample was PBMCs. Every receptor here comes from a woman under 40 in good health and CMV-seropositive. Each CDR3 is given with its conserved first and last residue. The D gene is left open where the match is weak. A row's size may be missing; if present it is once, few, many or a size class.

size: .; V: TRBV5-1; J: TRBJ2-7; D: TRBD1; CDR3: CASSLGQGAYEQYF; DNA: TGCGCCAGCAGCTTGGGACAGGGGGCCTACGAGCAGTACTTC
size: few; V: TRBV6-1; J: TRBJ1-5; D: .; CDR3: CASSPRQANQPQHF; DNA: TGTGCCAGCAGTCCCCGACAGGCCAATCAGCCCCAGCATTTT
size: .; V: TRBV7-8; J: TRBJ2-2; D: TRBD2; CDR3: CASSFRASGRNTGELFF; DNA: TGTGCCAGCAGCTTCAGGGCTAGCGGGAGAAACACCGGGGAGCTGTTTTTT
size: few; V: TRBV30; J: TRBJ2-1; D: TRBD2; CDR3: CAWTLKGVGTSGYNEQFF; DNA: TGTGCCTGGACCCTAAAGGGCGTCGGGACTAGCGGCTACAATGAGCAGTTCTTC
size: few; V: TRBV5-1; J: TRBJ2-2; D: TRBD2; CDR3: CASAGLAGGSGTGELFF; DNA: TGCGCCAGCGCCGGACTAGCGGGAGGTTCGGGCACCGGGGAGCTGTTTTTT
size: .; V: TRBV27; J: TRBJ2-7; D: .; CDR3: CASSLWGEYEQYF; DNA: TGTGCCAGCAGTTTATGGGGCGAGTACGAGCAGTACTTC
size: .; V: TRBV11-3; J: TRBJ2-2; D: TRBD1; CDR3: CASRGTGTNTGELFF; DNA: TGTGCCAGCAGGGGGACAGGGACGAACACCGGGGAGCTGTTTTTT
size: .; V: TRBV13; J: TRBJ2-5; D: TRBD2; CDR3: CASSTGLAGRETQYF; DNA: TGTGCCAGCAGTACCGGACTAGCGGGACGGGAGACCCAGTACTTC
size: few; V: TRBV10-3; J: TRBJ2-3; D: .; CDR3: CAISDFQQAEPYF; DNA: TGTGCCATCAGTGATTTTCAGCAGGCCGAGCCGTATTTT
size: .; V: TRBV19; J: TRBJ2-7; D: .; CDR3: CASSMGTGAYEQYF; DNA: TGTGCCAGTAGTATGGGAACAGGAGCCTACGAGCAGTACTTC
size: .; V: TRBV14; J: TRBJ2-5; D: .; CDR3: CASSQEFEGGGYQETQYF; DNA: TGTGCCAGCAGCCAAGAATTTGAAGGGGGGGGGTACCAAGAGACCCAGTACTTC